This T cell receptor (beta chain) was retrieved from a study of blood T cells in healthy people across ages. Remarks on this clonotype: Its antigen is not known.

Study findings and constraints: Researchers report that TCR beta diversity correlated strongly with naive T cell percentage. Donors of long life had a larger count of naive CD4+ cells and greater diversity than aged donors.

Samples had at least 6.5 million PBMCs isolated from them. The second PCR ran roughly 7 to 11 cycles with a sample-barcoded 5' primer and J-beta primers. Each CDR3 protein gets one entry after TCRdb re-called the 5' RACE reads with MiXCR. The sample has 780,000 or so distinct CDR3 sequences, roughly three fifths seen once; the top ten hold under 30%. The origin of this receptor is a man in his forties in good health. The source material was blood.

In nucleotides, the CDR3 is TGTGCCAGCAGCCCCACGGACAGGGAGTGCGAGCAGTACTTC. Translation: CASSPTDRECEQYF. The chain recombines TRBV7-9 with TRBJ2-4, with 8 bases lining up with TRBD1. The end of the DNA is better explained by TRBJ2-7, so the J call may be wrong. There are 14 residues in the CDR3. Germline loops: CDR1 SEHNR, CDR2 FQNEAQ (reference sequence).